The entry below describes one T cell receptor beta chain. The sample comes from a study of blood T cell repertoires in COVID-19. In the authors' workflow: Amplification from reference gene primers served as the basis for estimated nucleated cell counts. Clones were read by immunoSEQ multiplex PCR, and TCRdb kept only the in-frame ones, dropping some. From that table come the V and J calls and clone size; the DNA was used to work out D and trimming. The table lists about 130,000 clones, about 82% of them singletons. V gave up 5 bases and J gave up 2 bases; unmatched junction bases: 9. The length of the CDR3 is 17 residues. Germline lookup yields CDR1 MNHEY and CDR2 SVGEGT.

The receptor comes from a human donor in a cohort sampled during active COVID-19. Material for sequencing was peripheral blood. J is TRBJ2-3 and V is TRBV6-2 or TRBV6-3, with TRBD2 identical over 11 bases. CDR3 loop: CASSEPGLAASTDTQYF. CDR3 nucleotides: TGTGCCAGCAGTGAGCCGGGACTAGCGGCTTCCACAGATACGCAGTATTTT.